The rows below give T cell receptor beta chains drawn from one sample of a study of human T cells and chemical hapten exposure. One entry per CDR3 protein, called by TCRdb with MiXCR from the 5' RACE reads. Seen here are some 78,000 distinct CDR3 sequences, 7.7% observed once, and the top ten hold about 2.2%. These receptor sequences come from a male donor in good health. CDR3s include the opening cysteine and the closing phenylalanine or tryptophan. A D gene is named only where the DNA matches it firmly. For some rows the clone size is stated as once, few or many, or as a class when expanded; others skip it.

TGTGCCAGCACTAAAACAGGGTATGGATCACCCCTCCACTTT | CASTKTGYGSPLHF | few | TRBV2 | . | TRBJ1-6
TGTGCCAGCAGTCCATCCTCGACGGGGGGCCAGGTCTACGAGCAGTACTTC | CASSPSSTGGQVYEQYF | few | TRBV6-2/TRBV6-3 | . | TRBJ2-7
TGTGCCTGGAGTGTACTAGCGGGCGATGAGCAGTTCTTC | CAWSVLAGDEQFF | few | TRBV30 | TRBD2 | TRBJ2-1
TGCAGTGCTAGAGATGAAGGATGGAGCTTACACGATACGCAGTATTTT | CSARDEGWSLHDTQYF | . | TRBV20-1 | . | TRBJ2-3
TGTGCCAGCAGTGCACAGGGGGAAGGTGAGCAGTTCTTC | CASSAQGEGEQFF | many | TRBV6-2/TRBV6-3 | TRBD1 | TRBJ2-1
TGTGCCAGCAGTTTAATCCTCAATCAGCCCCAGCATTTT | CASSLILNQPQHF | few | TRBV12-3/TRBV12-4 | . | TRBJ1-5
TGCAGTGCTCAACCGGGACAGGGGGCGCGGGACACTGAAGCTTTCTTT | CSAQPGQGARDTEAFF | many | TRBV20-1 | TRBD1 | TRBJ1-1
TGCAGTGCCCTGGGACAGGGGGATTTCAATCAGCCCCAGCATTTT | CSALGQGDFNQPQHF | . | TRBV20-1 | TRBD1 | TRBJ1-5
TGCAGTGCTAGAGAGGGGACAGGGGATCAGCCCCAGCATTTT | CSAREGTGDQPQHF | many | TRBV20-1 | TRBD1 | TRBJ1-5
TGTGCCAGCAGCTCTAGGACAGGACTAGCGGGGAGCAATGAGCAGTTCTTC | CASSSRTGLAGSNEQFF | . | TRBV11-3 | TRBD2 | TRBJ2-1
TGTGCCAGCTCACCTTTAGGGAACAATGAGCAGTTCTTC | CASSPLGNNEQFF | many | TRBV18 | . | TRBJ2-1
TGTGCCACCGTGGAGGTCCTGGGGGAGACCCAGTACTTC | CATVEVLGETQYF | many | TRBV10-3 | . | TRBJ2-5
TGTGCCAGCAGCCCGACAGATTTCTGGGAAGCTTTCTTT | CASSPTDFWEAFF | . | TRBV14 | . | TRBJ1-1
TGTGCCAGCAGGAATCCGGGACTAGCGGCTAGGGGCTCCTACAATGAGCAGTTCTTC | CASRNPGLAARGSYNEQFF | many | TRBV27 | TRBD2 | TRBJ2-1
TGCAGTGCTAGCCGTGGGGACACTGAAGCTTTCTTT | CSASRGDTEAFF | once | TRBV20-1 | . | TRBJ1-1
TGTGCCTGGAGTCCCGCTAGCGGTTCCTACGAGCAGTACTTC | CAWSPASGSYEQYF | few | TRBV30 | TRBD2 | TRBJ2-7
TGCAGTGCTAGAGACACTAGCAATCAGCCCCAGCATTTT | CSARDTSNQPQHF | . | TRBV20-1 | . | TRBJ1-5
TGTGCCAGCACCCGGGACAGCGACAACACTGAAGCTTTCTTT | CASTRDSDNTEAFF | . | TRBV6-6 | TRBD1 | TRBJ1-1
TGTGCCAGCAGTTTTCGTGAGCAGTTCTTC | CASSFREQFF | many | TRBV12-3/TRBV12-4 | . | TRBJ2-1
TGTGCCAGCAGTCCCCAGAGGGCCGTACCGTTTTTT | CASSPQRAVPFF | many | TRBV12-3/TRBV12-4 | . | TRBJ1-1